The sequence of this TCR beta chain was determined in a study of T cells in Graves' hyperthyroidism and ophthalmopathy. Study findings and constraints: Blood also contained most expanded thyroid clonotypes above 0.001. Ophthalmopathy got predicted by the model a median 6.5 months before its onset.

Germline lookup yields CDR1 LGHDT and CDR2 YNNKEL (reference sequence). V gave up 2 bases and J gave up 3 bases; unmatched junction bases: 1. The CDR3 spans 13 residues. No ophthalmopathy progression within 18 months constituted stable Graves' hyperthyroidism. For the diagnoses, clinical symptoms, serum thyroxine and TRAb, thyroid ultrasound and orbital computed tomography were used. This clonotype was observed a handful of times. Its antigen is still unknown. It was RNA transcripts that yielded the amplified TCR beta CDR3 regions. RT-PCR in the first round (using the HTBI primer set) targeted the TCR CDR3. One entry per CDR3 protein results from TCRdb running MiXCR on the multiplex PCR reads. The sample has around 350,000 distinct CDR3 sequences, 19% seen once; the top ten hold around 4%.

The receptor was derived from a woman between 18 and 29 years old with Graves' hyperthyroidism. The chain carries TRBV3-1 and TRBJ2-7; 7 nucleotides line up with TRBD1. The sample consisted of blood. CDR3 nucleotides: TGTGCCAGCAGCCAAAGACAGGGCTACGAGCAGTACTTC. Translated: CASSQRQGYEQYF.